This T cell receptor beta chain was observed in a study of a mutant IDH1 vaccine in newly diagnosed glioma. Study details: Vaccinations were initiated 4-6 weeks following radiotherapy alone, or were given together with temozolomide cycles. Visit V12 was scheduled at week 35 and visit V13 at week 47. Before enrollment, the patients had been treated with radiotherapy alone, temozolomide alone, or both together. Most of them had received both.

J gave up 7 bases and V 4 bases, and 6 bases lay outside the gene matches. Germline V CDR1 and CDR2: SEHNR, FQNEAQ (reference sequence). The CDR3 sequence is 13 residues long. As concerns this clone: Its antigen is as yet unknown.

Time point given: week 47, end of study. Every vaccine dose comprised 300 ug of mutant IDH1 20-mer peptide plus topical imiquimod. The data were produced by immunoSEQ multiplex PCR, yet TCRdb's version contains in-frame clones alone and is incomplete. The data contain around 60,000 clones, roughly 80% of them singletons. The origin of this receptor is a man between 25 and 39 years old with glioma. The chain links TRBV7-9 to TRBJ1-2; 7 nucleotides agree with TRBD1. Sequenced here: PBMCs, sampled from a glioma patient whose treatment included an IDH1 peptide vaccine. The CDR3 DNA reads TGTGCCAGCAGCTCGACAGGGCCCCTTGGCTACACCTTC. Its protein is CASSSTGPLGYTF.